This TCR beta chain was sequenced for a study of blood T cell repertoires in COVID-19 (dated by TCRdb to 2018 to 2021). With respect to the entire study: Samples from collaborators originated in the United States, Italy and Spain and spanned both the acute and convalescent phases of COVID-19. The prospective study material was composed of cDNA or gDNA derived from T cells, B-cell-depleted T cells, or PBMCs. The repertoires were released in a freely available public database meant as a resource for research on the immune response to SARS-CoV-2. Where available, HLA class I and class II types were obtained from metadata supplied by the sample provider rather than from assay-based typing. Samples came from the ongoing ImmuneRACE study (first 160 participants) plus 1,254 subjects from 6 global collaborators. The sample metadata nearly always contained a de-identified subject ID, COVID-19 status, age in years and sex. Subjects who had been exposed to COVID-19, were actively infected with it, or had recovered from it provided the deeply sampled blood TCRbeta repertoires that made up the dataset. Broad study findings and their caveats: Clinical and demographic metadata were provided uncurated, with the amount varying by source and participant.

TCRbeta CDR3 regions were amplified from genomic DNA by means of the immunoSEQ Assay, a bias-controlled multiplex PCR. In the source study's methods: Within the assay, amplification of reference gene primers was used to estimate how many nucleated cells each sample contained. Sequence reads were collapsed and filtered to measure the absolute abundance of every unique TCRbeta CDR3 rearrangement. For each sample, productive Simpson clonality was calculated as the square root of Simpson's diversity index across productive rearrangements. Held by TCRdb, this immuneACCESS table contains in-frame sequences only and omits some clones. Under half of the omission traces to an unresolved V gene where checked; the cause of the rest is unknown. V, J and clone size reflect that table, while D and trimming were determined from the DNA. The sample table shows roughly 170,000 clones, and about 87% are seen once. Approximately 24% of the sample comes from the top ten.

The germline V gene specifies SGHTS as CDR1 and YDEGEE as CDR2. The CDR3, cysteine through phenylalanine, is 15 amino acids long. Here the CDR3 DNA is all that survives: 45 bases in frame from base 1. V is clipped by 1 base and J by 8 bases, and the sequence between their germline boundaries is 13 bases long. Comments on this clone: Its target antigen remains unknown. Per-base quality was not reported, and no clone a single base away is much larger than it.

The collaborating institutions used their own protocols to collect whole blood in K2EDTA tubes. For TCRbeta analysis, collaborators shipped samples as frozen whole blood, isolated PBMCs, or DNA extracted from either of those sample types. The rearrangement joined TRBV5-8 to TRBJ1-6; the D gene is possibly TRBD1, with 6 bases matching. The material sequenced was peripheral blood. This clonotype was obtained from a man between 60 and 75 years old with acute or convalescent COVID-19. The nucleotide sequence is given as TGTGCCAGCAGCTTGATGGGGGCTGGTGATTCACCCCTCCACTTT. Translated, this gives CASSLMGAGDSPLHF.